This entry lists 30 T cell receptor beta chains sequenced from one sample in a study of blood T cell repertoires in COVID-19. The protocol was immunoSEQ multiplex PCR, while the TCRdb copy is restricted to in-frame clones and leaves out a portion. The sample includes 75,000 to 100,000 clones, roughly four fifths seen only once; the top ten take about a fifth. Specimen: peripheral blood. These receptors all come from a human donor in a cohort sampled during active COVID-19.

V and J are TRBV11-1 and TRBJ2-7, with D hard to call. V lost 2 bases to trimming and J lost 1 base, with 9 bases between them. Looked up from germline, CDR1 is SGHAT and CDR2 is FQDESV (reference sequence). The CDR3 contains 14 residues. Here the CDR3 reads CASSLLDNSYEQYF. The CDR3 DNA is TGTGCCAGCAGCTTACTAGATAATTCCTACGAGCAGTACTTC.

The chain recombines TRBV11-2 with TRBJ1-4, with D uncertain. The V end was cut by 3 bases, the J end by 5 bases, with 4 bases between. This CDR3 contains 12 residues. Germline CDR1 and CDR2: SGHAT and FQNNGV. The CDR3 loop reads CASSFGNEKLFF. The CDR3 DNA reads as TGTGCCAGCAGCTTCGGGAATGAAAAACTGTTTTTT.

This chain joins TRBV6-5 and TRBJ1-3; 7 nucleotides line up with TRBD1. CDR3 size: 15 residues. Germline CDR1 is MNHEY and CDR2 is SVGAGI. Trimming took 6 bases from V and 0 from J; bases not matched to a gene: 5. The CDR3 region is CASSRQGTSGNTIYF. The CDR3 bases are TGTGCCAGCAGCCGACAGGGCACCTCTGGAAACACCATATATTTT.

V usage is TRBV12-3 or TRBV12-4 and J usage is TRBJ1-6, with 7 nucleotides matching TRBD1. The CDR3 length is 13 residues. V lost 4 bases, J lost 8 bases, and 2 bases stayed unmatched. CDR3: CASSYRGDSPLHF. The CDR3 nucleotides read TGTGCCAGCAGTTACAGGGGTGATTCACCCCTCCACTTT.

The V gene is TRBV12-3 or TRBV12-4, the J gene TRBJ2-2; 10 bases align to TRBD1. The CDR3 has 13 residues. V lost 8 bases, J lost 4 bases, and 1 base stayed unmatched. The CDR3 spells CASRDRGTGELFF. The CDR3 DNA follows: TGTGCCAGCCGGGACAGGGGCACCGGGGAGCTGTTTTTT.

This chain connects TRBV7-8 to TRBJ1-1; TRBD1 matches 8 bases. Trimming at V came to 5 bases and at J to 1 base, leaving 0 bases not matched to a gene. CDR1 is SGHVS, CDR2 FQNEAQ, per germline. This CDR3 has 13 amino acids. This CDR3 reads CASSGQGNTEAFF. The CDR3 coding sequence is TGTGCCAGCAGCGGACAGGGGAACACTGAAGCTTTCTTT.

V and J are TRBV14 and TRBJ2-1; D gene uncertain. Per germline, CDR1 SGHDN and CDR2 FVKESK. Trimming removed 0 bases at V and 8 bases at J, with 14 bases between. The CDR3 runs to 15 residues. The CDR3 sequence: CASSQDVSREDEQFF. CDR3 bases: TGTGCCAGCAGCCAAGATGTGTCTCGAGAGGATGAGCAGTTCTTC.

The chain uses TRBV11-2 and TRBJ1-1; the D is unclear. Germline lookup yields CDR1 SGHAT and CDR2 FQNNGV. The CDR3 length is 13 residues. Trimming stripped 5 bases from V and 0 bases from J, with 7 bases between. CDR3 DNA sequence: TGTGCCAGCAGCCGGGTTATGAACACTGAAGCTTTCTTT. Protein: CASSRVMNTEAFF.

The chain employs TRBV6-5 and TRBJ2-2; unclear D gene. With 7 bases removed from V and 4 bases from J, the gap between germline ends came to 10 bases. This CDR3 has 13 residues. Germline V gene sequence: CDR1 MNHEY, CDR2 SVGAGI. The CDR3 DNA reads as TGTGCCAGCACTCGTTGGCTCACCGGGGAGCTGTTTTTT. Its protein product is CASTRWLTGELFF.

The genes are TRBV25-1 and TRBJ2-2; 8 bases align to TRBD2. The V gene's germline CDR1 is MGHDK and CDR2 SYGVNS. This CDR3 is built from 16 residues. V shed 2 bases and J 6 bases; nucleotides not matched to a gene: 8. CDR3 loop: CASSENGLAIAGELFF. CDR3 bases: TGTGCCAGCAGTGAAAATGGACTAGCCATAGCCGGGGAGCTGTTTTTT.

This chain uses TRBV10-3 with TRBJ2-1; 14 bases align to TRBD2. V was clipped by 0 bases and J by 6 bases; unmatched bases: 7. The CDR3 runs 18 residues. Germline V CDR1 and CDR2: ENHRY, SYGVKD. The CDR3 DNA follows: TGTGCCATCAGTGAGTCCGACTTTGGGACTAGCGGGAGCAATGAGCAGTTCTTC. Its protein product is CAISESDFGTSGSNEQFF.

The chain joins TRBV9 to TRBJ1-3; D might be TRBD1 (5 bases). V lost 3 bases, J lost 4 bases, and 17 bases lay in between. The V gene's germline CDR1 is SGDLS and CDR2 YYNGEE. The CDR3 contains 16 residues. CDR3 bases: TGTGCCAGCAGCGCGACCCCCCAGGGTTTCGGAAACACCATATATTTT. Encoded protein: CASSATPQGFGNTIYF. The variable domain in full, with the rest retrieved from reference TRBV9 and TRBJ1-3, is DSGVTQTPKHLITATGQRVTLRCSPRSGDLSVYWYQQSLDQGLQFLIQYYNGEERAKGNILERFSAQQFPDLHSELNLSSLELGDSALYFCASSATPQGFGNTIYFGEGSWLTVV.

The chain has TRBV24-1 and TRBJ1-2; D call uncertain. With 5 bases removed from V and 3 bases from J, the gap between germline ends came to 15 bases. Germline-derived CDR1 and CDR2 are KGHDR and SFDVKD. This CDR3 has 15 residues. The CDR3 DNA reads TGTGCCACCAGTGGGCGGTCGACCGTTGACTATGGCTACACCTTC. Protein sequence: CATSGRSTVDYGYTF.

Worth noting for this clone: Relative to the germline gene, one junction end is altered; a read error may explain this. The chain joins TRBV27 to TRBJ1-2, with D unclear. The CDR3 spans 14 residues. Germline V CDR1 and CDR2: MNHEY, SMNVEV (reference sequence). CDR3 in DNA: TGTGCCAGCGGTTTCCTCCAGGCGAACTATGGCTACACCTTC. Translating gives CASGFLQANYGYTF.

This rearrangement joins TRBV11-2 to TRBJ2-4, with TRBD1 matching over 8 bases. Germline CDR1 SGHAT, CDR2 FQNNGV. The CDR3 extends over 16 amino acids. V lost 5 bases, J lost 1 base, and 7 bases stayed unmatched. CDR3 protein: CASSDTDRGAKNIQYF. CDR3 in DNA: TGTGCCAGCAGCGATACCGACAGGGGCGCCAAAAACATTCAGTACTTC.

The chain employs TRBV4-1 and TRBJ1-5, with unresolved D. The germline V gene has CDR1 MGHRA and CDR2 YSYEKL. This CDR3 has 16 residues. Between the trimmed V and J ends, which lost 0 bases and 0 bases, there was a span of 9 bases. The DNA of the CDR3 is TGCGCCAGCAGCCAAGAACCCGAACATAGCAATCAGCCCCAGCATTTT. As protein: CASSQEPEHSNQPQHF.

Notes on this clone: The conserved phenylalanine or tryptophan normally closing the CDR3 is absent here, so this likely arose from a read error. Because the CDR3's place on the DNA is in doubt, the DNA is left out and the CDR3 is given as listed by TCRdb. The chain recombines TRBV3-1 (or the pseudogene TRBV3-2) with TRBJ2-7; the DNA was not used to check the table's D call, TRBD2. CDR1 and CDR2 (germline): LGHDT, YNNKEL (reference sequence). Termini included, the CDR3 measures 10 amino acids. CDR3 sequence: CASSQDSGSG.

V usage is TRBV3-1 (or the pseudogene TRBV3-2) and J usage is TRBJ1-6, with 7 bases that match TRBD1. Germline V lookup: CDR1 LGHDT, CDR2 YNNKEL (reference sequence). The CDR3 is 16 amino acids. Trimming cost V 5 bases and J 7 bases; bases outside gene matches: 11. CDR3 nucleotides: TGTGCCAGCAGCTCAAGGTGGGGGACAGCAAATTCACCCCTCCACTTT. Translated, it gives CASSSRWGTANSPLHF.

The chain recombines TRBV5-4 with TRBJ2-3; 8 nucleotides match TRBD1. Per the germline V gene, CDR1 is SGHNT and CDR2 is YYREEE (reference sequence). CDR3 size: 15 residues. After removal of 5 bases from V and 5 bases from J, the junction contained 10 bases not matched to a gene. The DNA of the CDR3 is TGTGCCAGCAGGCAAACAACAGGGGGTAGAGATACGCAGTATTTT. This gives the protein CASRQTTGGRDTQYF.

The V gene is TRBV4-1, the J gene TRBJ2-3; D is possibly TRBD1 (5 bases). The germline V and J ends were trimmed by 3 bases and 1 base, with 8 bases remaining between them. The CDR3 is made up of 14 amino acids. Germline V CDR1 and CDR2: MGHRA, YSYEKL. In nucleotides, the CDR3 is TGCGCCAGCAGCCACGACAGCCGCACAGATACGCAGTATTTT. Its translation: CASSHDSRTDTQYF.

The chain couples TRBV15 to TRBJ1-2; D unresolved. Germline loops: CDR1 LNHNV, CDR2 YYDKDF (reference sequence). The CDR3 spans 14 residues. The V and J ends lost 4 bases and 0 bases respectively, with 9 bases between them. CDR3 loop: CATSIGLPNYGYTF. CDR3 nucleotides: TGTGCCACCAGCATCGGACTTCCTAACTATGGCTACACCTTC.

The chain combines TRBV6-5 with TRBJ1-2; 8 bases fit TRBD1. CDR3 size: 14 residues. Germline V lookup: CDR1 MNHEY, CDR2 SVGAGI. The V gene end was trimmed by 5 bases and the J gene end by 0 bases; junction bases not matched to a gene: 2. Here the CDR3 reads CASSPTGANYGYTF. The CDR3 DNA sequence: TGTGCCAGCAGTCCGACAGGGGCTAACTATGGCTACACCTTC.

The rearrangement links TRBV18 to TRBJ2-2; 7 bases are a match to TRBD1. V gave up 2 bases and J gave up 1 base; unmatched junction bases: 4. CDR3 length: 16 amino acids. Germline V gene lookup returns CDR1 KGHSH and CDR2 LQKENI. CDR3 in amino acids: CASSPRTGLNTGELFF. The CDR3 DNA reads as TGTGCCAGCTCACCAAGGACAGGATTGAACACCGGGGAGCTGTTTTTT.

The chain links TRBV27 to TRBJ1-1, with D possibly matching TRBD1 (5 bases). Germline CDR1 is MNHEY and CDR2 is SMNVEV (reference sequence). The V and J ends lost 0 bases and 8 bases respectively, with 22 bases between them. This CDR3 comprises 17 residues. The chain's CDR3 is CASSLSPPRTQRLEAFF. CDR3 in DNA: TGTGCCAGCAGTTTATCGCCCCCTAGGACACAGCGTTTGGAAGCTTTCTTT.

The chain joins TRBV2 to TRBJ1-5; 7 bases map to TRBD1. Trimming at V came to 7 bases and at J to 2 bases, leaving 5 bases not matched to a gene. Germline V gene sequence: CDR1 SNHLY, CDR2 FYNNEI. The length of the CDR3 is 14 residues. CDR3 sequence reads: CASTRDSRNQPQHF. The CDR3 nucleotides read TGTGCCAGCACCCGGGACAGTCGCAATCAGCCCCAGCATTTT.

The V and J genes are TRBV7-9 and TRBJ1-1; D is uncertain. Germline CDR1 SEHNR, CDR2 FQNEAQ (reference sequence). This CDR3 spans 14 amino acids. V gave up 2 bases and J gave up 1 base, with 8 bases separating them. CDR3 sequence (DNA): TGTGCCAGCAGCTTACACGGCGGGAACACTGAAGCTTTCTTT. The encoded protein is CASSLHGGNTEAFF.

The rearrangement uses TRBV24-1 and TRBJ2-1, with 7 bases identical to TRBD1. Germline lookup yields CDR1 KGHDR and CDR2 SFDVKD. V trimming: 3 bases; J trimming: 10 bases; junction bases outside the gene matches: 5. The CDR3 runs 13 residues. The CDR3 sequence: CATSDHTTGEQFF. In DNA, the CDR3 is TGTGCCACCAGTGATCACACGACAGGGGAGCAGTTCTTC.

The CDR3 region is CASSARQGAYEQFF. The DNA of the CDR3 is TGTGCCAGCAGCGCCCGACAGGGGGCATATGAGCAGTTCTTC. This chain joins TRBV11-2 and TRBJ2-1, with 10 bases matching TRBD1. With V trimmed by 5 bases and J by 8 bases, 6 bases remained unmatched. This CDR3 is built from 14 residues. Germline V CDR1 and CDR2: SGHAT, FQNNGV.

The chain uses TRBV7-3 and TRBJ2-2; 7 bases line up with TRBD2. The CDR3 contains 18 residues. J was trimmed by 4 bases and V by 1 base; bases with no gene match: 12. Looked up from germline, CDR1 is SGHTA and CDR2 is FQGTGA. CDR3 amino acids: CASSLRDRGSGGTGELFF. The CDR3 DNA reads TGTGCCAGCAGCTTAAGGGACCGGGGATCGGGGGGCACCGGGGAGCTGTTTTTT.

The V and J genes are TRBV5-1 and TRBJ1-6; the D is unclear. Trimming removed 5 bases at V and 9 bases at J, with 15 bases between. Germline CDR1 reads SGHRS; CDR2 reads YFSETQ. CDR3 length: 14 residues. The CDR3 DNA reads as TGCGCCAGCAGGTCAACCGGGGAGGGTTCACCCCTCCACTTT. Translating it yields CASRSTGEGSPLHF.